This entry lists 4 T cell receptor beta chains sequenced from one sample in a study of beta chain features in type 1 diabetes. Findings and limits, study-wide: Type 1 diabetes patients had TCRB CDR3s that were shorter (moderately but significantly so) in all four CD4+ subsets.

Their target antigens are unknown. The whole isolated RNA underwent reverse transcription, so sequencing captured expressed TCRB transcripts. TCRdb keeps only in-frame clones here, not all; method: immunoSEQ multiplex PCR. Among roughly 230,000 clones listed, approximately 10% were seen once. The sequencing sample was made of naive CD4+ T cells from blood. The origin of the receptors is a man aged 25-40 years with type 1 diabetes.

The CDR3 spells CASSEGTSRYTDTQYF. CDR3 in DNA: TGTGCCAGCAGCGAGGGGACTAGCCGGTACACAGATACGCAGTATTTT. The gene calls are TRBV9 and TRBJ2-3, with 9 bases that match TRBD2. The CDR3 contains 16 residues. V lost 3 bases and J lost 2; bases outside the gene matches: 7. The germline gives CDR1 SGDLS, CDR2 YYNGEE.

This clone was detected only a few times. The V call is TRBV7-2, the J call TRBJ2-4; no clear D gene. Trimming removed 5 bases at V and 4 bases at J, with 21 bases between. Germline lookup yields CDR1 SGHTA and CDR2 FQGNSA. The CDR3 extends over 17 amino acids. CDR3 coding DNA: TGTGCCAGCAGCCCCTTACGGCTTACGGAGACTAAAAACATTCAGTACTTC. The encoded protein is CASSPLRLTETKNIQYF.

This clone was detected only a few times. The V call is TRBV5-1, the J call TRBJ1-4; D unresolved. Germline assignment: CDR1 SGHRS and CDR2 YFSETQ. V dropped 0 bases and J dropped 5 bases, with 8 bases sitting between them. CDR3 length equals 14 residues. The CDR3 sequence: CASSLVGVNEKLFF. Written as DNA, the CDR3 is TGCGCCAGCAGCTTGGTCGGGGTAAATGAAAAACTGTTTTTT.

The chain combines TRBV6-1 with TRBJ2-5; 8 bases are shared with TRBD1. Unmatched junction bases numbered 6, after V lost 4 bases and J lost 5 bases. This CDR3 spans 14 amino acids. Germline CDR1 MNHNS, CDR2 SASEGT. CDR3 region: CASSGQGAYETQYF. CDR3 nucleotide sequence: TGTGCCAGCAGTGGGCAGGGGGCCTATGAGACCCAGTACTTC.